The 16 T cell receptor beta chains reported below all come from one sample, sequenced in a study of blood T cells in healthy people across ages. A second roughly 6 to 12 cycle PCR used barcoded and J-beta primers. TCRdb reprocessed the 5' RACE reads via MiXCR and lists one record per CDR3 protein. The sample includes 1.2 million to 1.5 million distinct CDR3 sequences, 55% to 75% seen only once; the top ten take 5.5% to 8%. Sequenced: blood. All receptors come from a man between 18 and 29 years old in good health.

This chain uses TRBV2 with TRBJ1-1; tentative D call: TRBD1 (5 bases). V was trimmed by 6 bases and J by 6 bases, leaving 14 bases between them. Germline assignment: CDR1 SNHLY and CDR2 FYNNEI. The CDR3 totals 13 residues. This CDR3 is CASSYISGAEAFF. The CDR3 DNA sequence: TGTGCCAGCAGCTACATTTCGGGGGCTGAAGCTTTCTTT.

The chain carries TRBV7-2 and TRBJ1-5, with D perhaps matching TRBD1 (6 bases). The ends were cut back, 5 bases at V and 6 bases at J, with 14 bases in the middle. Germline V lookup: CDR1 SGHTA, CDR2 FQGNSA. The CDR3 contains 14 residues. CDR3: CASSLRGGIQPQHF. CDR3 nucleotides: TGTGCCAGCAGCCTCCGAGGGGGAATTCAGCCCCAGCATTTT.

This rearrangement joins TRBV7-9 to TRBJ2-2; 10 nucleotides align to TRBD2. CDR1 and CDR2 (germline): SEHNR, FQNEAQ (reference sequence). The CDR3 covers 16 residues. The J segment lost 2 bases and the V segment lost 6 bases, leaving 6 bases of the junction unmatched. In DNA, the CDR3 is TGTGCCAGCAGGGGGACTAGCGAGCCAAACACCGGGGAGCTGTTTTTT. Translated: CASRGTSEPNTGELFF.

The chain combines TRBV7-2 with TRBJ2-7; the match to TRBD2 covers 12 bases. The DNA end is more similar to TRBJ2-5, so the J call may be wrong. The germline CDR1 and CDR2 sequences are SGHTA and FQGNSA. This CDR3 has 18 residues. The CDR3 here is CASSLLKTSGRSGETQYF. In DNA form, the CDR3 reads TGTGCCAGCAGCTTACTAAAAACTAGCGGGAGGTCCGGAGAGACCCAGTACTTC.

The chain has TRBV7-2 and TRBJ2-7; 8 nucleotides agree with TRBD1. J was trimmed by 5 bases and V by 2 bases; bases with no gene match: 8. In germline, CDR1 is SGHTA, CDR2 FQGNSA. The CDR3 has 15 residues. The DNA for the CDR3 is TGTGCCAGCAGCTTACAACAGGGGGATATCGACGAGCAGTACTTC. Translating gives CASSLQQGDIDEQYF. The whole variable domain, filled in from reference TRBV7-2 and TRBJ2-7, reads GAGVSQSPSNKVTEKGKDVELRCDPISGHTALYWYRQSLGQGLEFLIYFQGNSAPDKSGLPSDRFSAERTGGSVSTLTIQRTQQEDSAVYLCASSLQQGDIDEQYFGPGTRLTVT.

A few counts support this clonotype. The chain combines TRBV25-1 with TRBJ1-2; the match to TRBD1 covers 7 bases. This CDR3 has 17 amino acids. Germline CDR1 and CDR2: MGHDK and SYGVNS. Losses at the gene ends were 2 bases for V and 4 bases for J; bases not matched to a gene: 13. CDR3 DNA: TGTGCCAGCAGTGAACGTGAACCGGGACAGCGATTCTATGGCTACACCTTC. Translated: CASSEREPGQRFYGYTF.

With regard to this clonotype: Mismatch with germline at one junction end may stem from a read error. V and J are TRBV28 and TRBJ2-1; D is undetermined. The CDR3 has 15 residues. The germline V gene has CDR1 MDHEN and CDR2 SYDVKM. The CDR3 nucleotides are TGCGCCAGCGCCATGGGGATAAACTCCTACAATGAGCAGTTCTTC. Translating it yields CASAMGINSYNEQFF. Full variable domain (missing parts from reference TRBV28 and TRBJ2-1): DVKVTQSSRYLVKRTGEKVFLECVQDMDHENMFWYRQDPGLGLRLIYFSYDVKMKEKGDIPEGYSVSREKKERFSLILESASTNQTSMYLCASAMGINSYNEQFFGPGTRLTVL.

V is TRBV13 and J is TRBJ2-1; D perhaps matches TRBD1 (5 bases). The closer fit of TRBJ2-7 to the DNA end suggests the J call may be wrong. The CDR3 sequence is 16 residues long. The V gene's germline CDR1 is PRHDT and CDR2 FYEKMQ (reference sequence). The CDR3 is CASSPLVGPSYNEQYF. The CDR3 region has the DNA TGTGCCAGCAGCCCGCTAGTGGGGCCTTCCTACAATGAGCAGTACTTC.

V gene TRBV18 combines with J gene TRBJ1-2; no firm D call. The length of the CDR3 is 13 residues. The germline V gene has CDR1 KGHSH and CDR2 LQKENI. Trimming took 1 base from V and 3 from J, leaving 6 bases between them. In DNA, the CDR3 is TGTGCCAGCTCACCACACTCCGACTATGGCTACACCTTC. Translation gives CASSPHSDYGYTF.

The chain is built from TRBV7-2 and TRBJ2-3, with 9 bases lining up with TRBD2. Trimming cost V 1 base and J 6 bases; bases outside gene matches: 11. Germline V CDR1 and CDR2: SGHTA, FQGNSA. The CDR3 totals 17 residues. The CDR3 here is CASSLVPAGGQWDTQYF. The DNA of the CDR3 is TGTGCCAGCAGCTTAGTTCCAGCGGGGGGTCAATGGGATACGCAGTATTTT. The full variable domain, with the rest looked up from reference TRBV7-2 and TRBJ2-3, is GAGVSQSPSNKVTEKGKDVELRCDPISGHTALYWYRQSLGQGLEFLIYFQGNSAPDKSGLPSDRFSAERTGGSVSTLTIQRTQQEDSAVYLCASSLVPAGGQWDTQYFGPGTRLTVL.

This rearrangement joins TRBV30 to TRBJ2-7; D possibly corresponds to TRBD2 (6 bases). Germline V gene data show CDR1 as GTSNPN and CDR2 as SVGIG (reference sequence). CDR3 length: 13 residues. V lost 6 bases to trimming and J lost 0 bases, with 12 bases between them. CDR3 sequence: CACSDGSSYEQYF. The CDR3 nucleotides read TGTGCCTGCTCGGACGGGAGCTCCTACGAGCAGTACTTC.

This sequence joins TRBV6-2 or TRBV6-3 and TRBJ1-4; D remains ambiguous. The CDR3 covers 13 residues. The germline V gene has CDR1 MNHEY and CDR2 SVGEGT. V dropped 6 bases and J dropped 10 bases, with 15 bases sitting between them. CDR3 nucleotide sequence: TGTGCCAGCAGCCCCGGACCCCGAACAAAACTGTTTTTT. It translates to CASSPGPRTKLFF.

The rearrangement uses TRBV7-8 and TRBJ2-1; either TRBD1 or TRBD2 may fit D (5 bases each). The CDR3 covers 16 residues. V gave up 5 bases and J gave up 10 bases, with 24 bases separating them. The germline V gene has CDR1 SGHVS and CDR2 FQNEAQ. The CDR3 reads CASSTIGTTVVDEQFF. The CDR3 DNA follows: TGTGCCAGCAGCACCATAGGGACGACAGTGGTGGACGAGCAGTTCTTC.

J is TRBJ2-3 and V is TRBV12-3 or TRBV12-4; 9 bases map to TRBD1. CDR3 size: 15 residues. After removal of 4 bases from V and 3 bases from J, the junction contained 5 bases not matched to a gene. Here the CDR3 DNA reads TGTGCCAGCAGTTCCTGGGACAGGGAAACAGATACGCAGTATTTT. This sequence encodes CASSSWDRETDTQYF.

This clonotype was counted between two and nine times. The chain has TRBV7-9 and TRBJ2-3; 10 nucleotides match TRBD2. The CDR3 sequence is 17 residues long. Germline lookup yields CDR1 SEHNR and CDR2 FQNEAQ (reference sequence). V shed 8 bases and J 3 bases; nucleotides not matched to a gene: 14. The CDR3 nucleotides read TGTGCCAGCGCAGGGGGTCCTAGCGGGAGTGGTACAGATACGCAGTATTTT. This sequence encodes CASAGGPSGSGTDTQYF. Supplemented by reference TRBV7-9 and TRBJ2-3, the full variable domain reads DTGVSQNPRHKITKRGQNVTFRCDPISEHNRLYWYRQTLGQGPEFLTYFQNEAQLEKSRLLSDRFSAERPKGSFSTLEIQRTEQGDSAMYLCASAGGPSGSGTDTQYFGPGTRLTVL.

The chain is built from TRBV10-3 and TRBJ1-6; D might be TRBD1 (5 bases). The CDR3 is made up of 14 amino acids. V was trimmed by 3 bases and J by 7 bases, leaving 10 bases between them. The germline V gene encodes CDR1 ENHRY and CDR2 SYGVKD. The CDR3 loop is CAISDGAVNSPLHF. CDR3 in DNA: TGTGCCATCAGTGACGGGGCAGTGAATTCACCCCTCCACTTT.